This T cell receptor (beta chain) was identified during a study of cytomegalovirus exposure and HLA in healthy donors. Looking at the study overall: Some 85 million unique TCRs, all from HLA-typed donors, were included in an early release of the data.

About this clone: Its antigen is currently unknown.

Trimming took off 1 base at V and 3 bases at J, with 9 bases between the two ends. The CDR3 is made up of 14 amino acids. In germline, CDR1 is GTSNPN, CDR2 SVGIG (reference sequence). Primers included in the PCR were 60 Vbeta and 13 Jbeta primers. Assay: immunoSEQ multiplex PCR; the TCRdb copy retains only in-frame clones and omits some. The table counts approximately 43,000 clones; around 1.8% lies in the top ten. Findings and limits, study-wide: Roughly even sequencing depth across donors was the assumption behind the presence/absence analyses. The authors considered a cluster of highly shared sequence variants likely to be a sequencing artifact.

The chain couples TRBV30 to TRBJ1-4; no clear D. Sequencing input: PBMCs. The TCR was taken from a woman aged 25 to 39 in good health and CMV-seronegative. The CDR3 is CAWSGGSPNEKLFF. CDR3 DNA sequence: TGTGCCTGGAGTGGAGGTTCGCCTAATGAAAAACTGTTTTTT.